These 26 T cell receptor beta chains were all obtained from the same sample, sequenced in a study of T cell changes during pregnancy in multiple sclerosis. TCRdb's copy holds only in-frame clones and misses some; the assay was immunoSEQ multiplex PCR. The sample has 70,000 to 80,000 clones, about 88% seen once. This specimen was peripheral blood, taken before pregnancy. All receptors come from a female donor with multiple sclerosis, enrolled in a pregnancy study.

The chain uses TRBV14 and TRBJ1-3, with a tentative D call TRBD1 (5 bases). Germline-derived CDR1 and CDR2 are SGHDN and FVKESK. V was trimmed by 4 bases and J by 2 bases, leaving 12 bases between them. This CDR3 contains 15 residues. DNA of the CDR3: TGTGCCAGCAGCCCCGCGGGGCCCACTGGAAACACCATATATTTT. Its translation is CASSPAGPTGNTIYF.

This clone was counted a single time. The CDR3 DNA reads as TGTGCCAGCAGCCCTCAGAGGGGAGGTGGGAACACTGAAGCTTTCTTT. Its translation: CASSPQRGGGNTEAFF. This chain uses TRBV7-6 with TRBJ1-1; D is perhaps TRBD1 (5 bases). The CDR3 is 16 amino acids. Trimming took 5 bases from V and 1 from J, leaving 17 bases between them. Germline CDR1 SGHVS, CDR2 FNYEAQ. The variable domain in full, with the rest retrieved from reference TRBV7-6 and TRBJ1-1, is GAGVSQSPRYKVTKRGQDVALRCDPISGHVSLYWYRQALGQGPEFLTYFNYEAQQDKSGLPNDRFSAERPEGSISTLTIQRTEQRDSAMYRCASSPQRGGGNTEAFFGQGTRLTVV.

The chain carries TRBV29-1 and TRBJ1-5; TRBD1 matches at 7 bases. Germline CDR1 SQVTM, CDR2 ANQGSEA. CDR3 length equals 14 residues. J lost 6 bases, V lost 4 bases, and 9 bases had no gene match. CDR3 amino acids: CSVAETGKSQPQHF. In DNA, the CDR3 is TGCAGCGTTGCTGAGACAGGGAAAAGTCAGCCCCAGCATTTT.

CDR3 amino acids: CASSNGIPTNEKLFF. The DNA of the CDR3 is TGTGCCAGCAGCAATGGCATACCAACTAATGAAAAACTGTTTTTT. The rearrangement joins TRBV7-9 to TRBJ1-4, with D unresolved. The CDR3 runs 15 residues. Germline V gives CDR1 SEHNR, CDR2 FQNEAQ (reference sequence). The V gene lost 5 bases and the J gene lost 0 bases, with 10 bases spanning the gap.

The chain carries TRBV30 and TRBJ1-2; 8 bases align to TRBD1. CDR1 is GTSNPN, CDR2 SVGIG, per germline (reference sequence). The CDR3 is made up of 14 amino acids. V lost 3 bases, J lost 5 bases, and 8 bases stayed unmatched. The chain's CDR3 is CAWRITTGVYGYTF. Here the CDR3 DNA reads TGTGCCTGGAGGATAACGACAGGGGTATATGGCTACACCTTC.

The rearrangement uses TRBV5-1 and TRBJ1-2; D is unresolved. Trimming left V 4 bases short and J 4 bases short, with 14 bases between. Per the germline V gene, CDR1 is SGHRS and CDR2 is YFSETQ. CDR3 size: 14 residues. Here the CDR3 DNA reads TGCGCCAGCAGCGACCCCCCGGGAACCTATGGCTACACCTTC. It encodes CASSDPPGTYGYTF.

The CDR3 is CASSGGVAYEQYF. The CDR3 DNA follows: TGTGCCAGCAGCGGGGGGGTGGCCTACGAGCAGTACTTC. The rearrangement joins TRBV6-1 to TRBJ2-7; 8 nucleotides align to TRBD2. V was clipped by 6 bases and J by 2 bases; unmatched bases: 3. Germline CDR1 and CDR2: MNHNS and SASEGT. CDR3 length equals 13 residues.

V gene TRBV6-5 combines with J gene TRBJ2-5; 12 nucleotides match TRBD2. The CDR3 sequence is 15 residues long. CDR1 MNHEY and CDR2 SVGAGI come from the germline V gene. With 6 bases clipped from V and 4 bases from J, the junction kept 6 bases outside the gene matches. The CDR3 DNA reads TGTGCCAGCAGGACTAGCGGGAGCGTCGGAGAGACCCAGTACTTC. Its translation: CASRTSGSVGETQYF.

This clone was seen only once. The genes are TRBV5-1 and TRBJ1-6; TRBD1 is a possible D gene (5 bases). The CDR3 runs 16 residues. CDR1 is SGHRS, CDR2 YFSETQ, per germline. The V and J ends lost 4 bases and 0 bases respectively, with 11 bases between them. DNA of the CDR3: TGCGCCAGCAGCCGACTTGACAGCTCCTATAATTCACCCCTCCACTTT. As protein: CASSRLDSSYNSPLHF.

The chain is built from TRBV27 and TRBJ1-3, with a possible D match to TRBD1 (6 bases). Trimming shortened V by 6 bases and J by 6 bases, and 15 bases separated the two germline ends. This CDR3 comprises 14 residues. Per the germline V gene, CDR1 is MNHEY and CDR2 is SMNVEV (reference sequence). CDR3 bases: TGTGCCAGCAGAGGGTTAAGGGGGAAAAACACCATATATTTT. It codes for CASRGLRGKNTIYF.

The V gene is TRBV19, the J gene TRBJ2-7, with 9 bases fitting TRBD2. Looked up from germline, CDR1 is LNHDA and CDR2 is SQIVND (reference sequence). The V gene end was trimmed by 6 bases and the J gene end by 3 bases; junction bases not matched to a gene: 15. CDR3 length equals 17 residues. The CDR3: CASSPLGGLAGLYEQYF. In DNA, the CDR3 is TGTGCCAGTAGCCCTCTGGGGGGGCTAGCGGGACTCTACGAGCAGTACTTC. The variable domain in full, completed from reference TRBV19 and TRBJ2-7, reads DGGITQSPKYLFRKEGQNVTLSCEQNLNHDAMYWYRQDPGQGLRLIYYSQIVNDFQKGDIAEGYSVSREKKESFPLTVTSAQKNPTAFYLCASSPLGGLAGLYEQYFGPGTRLTVT.

This chain connects TRBV9 to TRBJ2-7; 8 bases fit TRBD1. V lost 3 bases, J lost 3 bases, and 5 bases stayed unmatched. The V gene's germline CDR1 is SGDLS and CDR2 YYNGEE. This CDR3 has 14 residues. The CDR3 is CASSGGQAIYEQYF. For the CDR3, the DNA is TGTGCCAGCAGCGGGGGACAGGCGATCTACGAGCAGTACTTC.

J is TRBJ2-1 and V is TRBV6-4; TRBD1 aligns across 9 bases. CDR1 is MRHNA, CDR2 SNTAGT, per germline. Germline trimming cut 3 bases from V and 1 base from J; bases unmatched to any gene: 1. The CDR3 loop spans 15 amino acids. The CDR3 sequence is CASSEGQGSYNEQFF. CDR3 nucleotide sequence: TGTGCCAGCAGTGAAGGACAGGGGTCCTACAATGAGCAGTTCTTC.

This clone was recorded once. With a much larger clone just one base away, this may be a read error. Other DNA sequences in the sample encode the same CDR3. The chain employs TRBV12-5 and TRBJ1-3, with 7 bases fitting TRBD1. The CDR3 is made up of 15 amino acids. From germline, CDR1 is LGHNT and CDR2 FRNRAP. Trimming took 3 bases from V and 0 from J; bases not matched to a gene: 2. CDR3 nucleotides: TGTGCTAGTGGTTTCGGGACAGTCTCTGGAAACACCATATATTTT. Translating gives CASGFGTVSGNTIYF.

The genes are TRBV9 and TRBJ2-7; 9 bases agree with TRBD2. V lost 0 bases to trimming and J lost 4 bases; unmatched junction nucleotides: 5. Per germline, CDR1 SGDLS and CDR2 YYNGEE. The CDR3 length is 15 residues. CDR3 nucleotides: TGTGCCAGCAGCGTAGGGGTAGCGGGGGCTTACGAGCAGTACTTC. Translating it yields CASSVGVAGAYEQYF.

The rearrangement links TRBV29-1 to TRBJ1-1; no clear D gene. This CDR3 comprises 17 residues. With 7 bases removed from V and 0 bases from J, the gap between germline ends came to 24 bases. Per germline, CDR1 SQVTM and CDR2 ANQGSEA. CDR3 nucleotide sequence: TGCAGCGGTGCGACCAATTCCCTGACTAGGCTGAACACTGAAGCTTTCTTT. Residues: CSGATNSLTRLNTEAFF.

The chain carries TRBV28 and TRBJ1-2, with D perhaps TRBD1 (5 bases). The CDR3 totals 15 residues. The germline CDR1 and CDR2 sequences are MDHEN and SYDVKM. The V end lost 10 bases, the J end lost 1 base, and 19 bases lay between the germline ends. CDR3 region: CATRGREGYNYGYTF. The CDR3 DNA is TGTGCCACCCGTGGGAGGGAGGGGTATAACTATGGCTACACCTTC.

The V gene is TRBV4-2, the J gene TRBJ2-7, with D possibly matching TRBD2 (5 bases). The germline V gene has CDR1 LGHNA and CDR2 YNFKEQ. Trimming pared 2 bases from V and 1 base from J, leaving 9 bases between. There are 14 residues in the CDR3. CDR3 region: CASSQPDSSYEQYF. The CDR3 nucleotides read TGTGCCAGCAGCCAACCGGACTCATCCTACGAGCAGTACTTC.

Notes on this clone: A junction boundary mismatches the germline segment, possibly from a read error. The CDR3 DNA sequence: TGTGCCGGCAGCCCGGGACAGGGGGCCTACGAGCAGTACTTC. Protein product: CAGSPGQGAYEQYF. The gene calls are TRBV7-9 and TRBJ2-7; 11 bases fit TRBD1. CDR3 length: 14 amino acids. Germline V gene sequence: CDR1 SEHNR, CDR2 FQNEAQ (reference sequence).

The chain has TRBV7-6 and TRBJ2-1; 13 bases line up with TRBD2. Germline values: CDR1 SGHVS, CDR2 FNYEAQ. CDR3 size: 17 residues. Trimming at V came to 4 bases and at J to 1 base, leaving 4 bases not matched to a gene. The CDR3 nucleotides are TGTGCCAGCAGCTCCGGACTAGCGGGAGTTTCCTACAATGAGCAGTTCTTC. As protein: CASSSGLAGVSYNEQFF.

V usage is TRBV30 and J usage is TRBJ1-5, with a possible D match to TRBD1 (5 bases). Germline assignment: CDR1 GTSNPN and CDR2 SVGIG (reference sequence). This CDR3 is built from 12 residues. Trimming shortened V by 3 bases and J by 4 bases, and 7 bases separated the two germline ends. The CDR3 spells CAWSRANQPQHF. CDR3 coding DNA: TGTGCCTGGAGCAGGGCTAATCAGCCCCAGCATTTT.

The CDR3 reads CASSQALVRDTQYF. The DNA for the CDR3 is TGCGCCAGCAGCCAAGCACTAGTTCGGGATACGCAGTATTTT. This sequence joins TRBV4-1 and TRBJ2-3; possible D gene TRBD2, 5 bases. This CDR3 contains 14 residues. Germline V lookup: CDR1 MGHRA, CDR2 YSYEKL. V lost 1 base to trimming and J lost 6 bases, with 11 bases between them.

The V and J genes are TRBV5-1 and TRBJ1-1, with 11 bases identical to TRBD1. The CDR3 extends over 18 amino acids. Germline V gives CDR1 SGHRS, CDR2 YFSETQ. V dropped 6 bases and J dropped 4; count of bases not matched to a gene: 17. The CDR3 spells CASKPGSGTGGQGTEAFF. In DNA, the CDR3 is TGCGCCAGCAAACCGGGTTCCGGGACAGGGGGGCAAGGCACTGAAGCTTTCTTT.

This clone appeared a single time. The V call is TRBV5-1, the J call TRBJ2-7, with TRBD2 identical over 11 bases. The length of the CDR3 is 16 residues. V lost 0 bases, J lost 1 base, and 3 bases stayed unmatched. Germline CDR1 and CDR2: SGHRS and YFSETQ. CDR3 sequence: CASSLASSGGSYEQYF. Written as DNA, the CDR3 is TGCGCCAGCAGCTTGGCCTCTAGCGGGGGGTCCTACGAGCAGTACTTC.

In DNA form, the CDR3 reads TGTGCCAGCAGCCCCACTAGCAATGAGCAGTTCTTC. Encoded protein: CASSPTSNEQFF. This rearrangement joins TRBV11-2 to TRBJ2-1; maybe TRBD2 (5 bases). CDR3 size: 12 residues. CDR1 SGHAT and CDR2 FQNNGV come from the germline V gene. The ends were cut back, 5 bases at V and 6 bases at J, with 8 bases in the middle.

The rearrangement links TRBV27 to TRBJ2-7; TRBD1 might be the D (5 bases). Between the trimmed V and J ends, which lost 0 bases and 4 bases, there was a span of 10 bases. This CDR3 comprises 14 residues. CDR1 is MNHEY and CDR2 is SMNVEV in the germline V gene (reference sequence). The CDR3 spells CASSLSLGPYEQYF. The CDR3 DNA reads as TGTGCCAGCAGTTTATCGTTGGGGCCGTACGAGCAGTACTTC.